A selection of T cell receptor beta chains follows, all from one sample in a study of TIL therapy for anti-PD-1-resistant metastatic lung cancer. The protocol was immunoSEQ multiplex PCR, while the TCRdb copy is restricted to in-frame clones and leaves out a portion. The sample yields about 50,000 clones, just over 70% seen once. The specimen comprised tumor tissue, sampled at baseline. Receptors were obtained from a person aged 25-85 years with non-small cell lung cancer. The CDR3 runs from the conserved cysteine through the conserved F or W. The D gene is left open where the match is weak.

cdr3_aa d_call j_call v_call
CASSLRGVEYSPLHF . TRBJ1-6 TRBV5-1
CASSFGGEQYF . TRBJ2-7 TRBV28
CASSFAQGSEAFF . TRBJ1-1 TRBV11-3
CASSFNGVMTSEQYF . TRBJ2-7 TRBV27
CASSLEGAVFGYTF TRBD1 TRBJ1-2 TRBV5-4
CASSFLANSYEQYF . TRBJ2-7 TRBV5-1
CASSQLAGEKTGELFF TRBD2 TRBJ2-2 TRBV5-1
CASYRDTIYGYTF . TRBJ1-2 TRBV19
CASSGQGGRSTEAFF TRBD1 TRBJ1-1 TRBV9
CASSIDHNGEKLFF . TRBJ1-4 TRBV19
CASSLGGLAGSNNEQFF TRBD2 TRBJ2-1 TRBV5-1
CASSLQAATEAFF . TRBJ1-1 TRBV5-1
CASSRRSNYGYTF . TRBJ1-2 TRBV6-6
CASSIGDRVSEAFF TRBD1 TRBJ1-1 TRBV19
CASSSGWTGRYF TRBD1 TRBJ2-7 TRBV5-1
CASSPRSETQYF . TRBJ2-5 TRBV5-4
CASSLEGRKHNEQFF . TRBJ2-1 TRBV7-8
CASSLHLGAFF . TRBJ1-1 TRBV2
CASSLKAHNEQFF . TRBJ2-1 TRBV27
CASSPEGTGGGGYTF TRBD1 TRBJ1-2 TRBV7-9
CASSPGITGELFF . TRBJ2-2 TRBV9
CASSFNRVGGRTGELFF . TRBJ2-2 TRBV18
CASSLSQAVGYTF . TRBJ1-2 TRBV7-2
CASSSIAGAYNEQFF TRBD2 TRBJ2-1 TRBV7-2
CSVGPGPNEQYF . TRBJ2-7 TRBV29-1
CASTIRQALNEKLFF . TRBJ1-4 TRBV6-6
CASSLGGDGAKNIQYF . TRBJ2-4 TRBV5-4
CASSPPLVGYGYTF . TRBJ1-2 TRBV28
CASGPGQGATKFF TRBD1 TRBJ2-1 TRBV12-5
CASSLGAVTTQYF . TRBJ2-5 TRBV5-6
CASSNLGRETQYF . TRBJ2-5 TRBV6-5
CASSLALGANVLTF . TRBJ2-6 TRBV28
CASSLVGRGGTDTQYF . TRBJ2-3 TRBV7-9
CAISEPSRVTGELFF . TRBJ2-2 TRBV10-3
CASSLATRGGGTDTQYF TRBD2 TRBJ2-3 TRBV5-1
CASSLMGSGGYYEQYF TRBD2 TRBJ2-7 TRBV27
CASSSDRANEQFF TRBD1 TRBJ2-1 TRBV7-3
CAISEGQRNEKLFF . TRBJ1-4 TRBV10-3
CASSLTGNPSYEQYF . TRBJ2-7 TRBV5-1
CASSLEGGRATPNTGELFF TRBD2 TRBJ2-2 TRBV7-2
CASSLGAVNLNYGYTF . TRBJ1-2 TRBV5-6
CASSPTMGTPRRPGNTIYF . TRBJ1-3 TRBV18
CASSPWTGRGYGYTF TRBD1 TRBJ1-2 TRBV18
CASSQEGRVFGDTQYF . TRBJ2-3 TRBV4-3
CASFGRGGPNEKLFF . TRBJ1-4 TRBV28